One and the same sample provided the 30 T cell receptor beta chains below, sequenced in a study of blood T cell repertoires in COVID-19. Assay: immunoSEQ multiplex PCR; the TCRdb copy retains only in-frame clones and omits some. Here the sample spans 95,000 to 150,000 clones, about 91% being singletons. The material sequenced was peripheral blood. Receptors were obtained from a woman in her forties or fifties with active or convalescent COVID-19.

The J gene is TRBJ1-6, the V gene TRBV10-1; D call uncertain. V shed 9 bases and J shed 0 bases, with 12 bases lying between them. The CDR3 loop spans 15 amino acids. Germline values: CDR1 WNHNN, CDR2 SYGVQD (reference sequence). This CDR3 reads CASPQLSSYNSPLHF. The CDR3 DNA is TGCGCCAGTCCACAGTTGAGCTCCTATAATTCACCCCTCCACTTT.

In nucleotides, the CDR3 is TGTGCCAGCTCACCTCGACAGGGGGTAGTTGGCTATGGCTACACCTTC. It yields the protein CASSPRQGVVGYGYTF. This rearrangement joins TRBV18 to TRBJ1-2, with 9 bases aligning to TRBD1. The CDR3 is made up of 16 amino acids. The J segment lost 4 bases and the V segment lost 3 bases, leaving 9 bases of the junction unmatched. Germline V gene sequence: CDR1 KGHSH, CDR2 LQKENI. Filled out from reference TRBV18 and TRBJ1-2, the complete variable domain reads NAGVMQNPRHLVRRRGQEARLRCSPMKGHSHVYWYRQLPEEGLKFMVYLQKENIIDESGMPKERFSAEFPKEGPSILRIQQVVRGDSAAYFCASSPRQGVVGYGYTFGSGTRLTVV.

V is TRBV3-1 (or the pseudogene TRBV3-2) and J is TRBJ1-6, with TRBD1 matching over 9 bases. The V and J ends lost 6 bases and 8 bases, in that order; junction bases with no gene match: 2. The length of the CDR3 is 13 residues. Germline values: CDR1 LGHDT, CDR2 YNNKEL (reference sequence). CDR3 nucleotide sequence: TGTGCCAGCAGGGGACAGGGACATTCACCCCTCCACTTT. Translation gives CASRGQGHSPLHF.

The rearrangement links TRBV7-2 to TRBJ2-3, with a weak D call TRBD2 (8 bases). CDR1 and CDR2 from the germline V gene are SGHTA and FQGNSA. This CDR3 comprises 15 residues. The V end was cut by 8 bases, the J end by 8 bases, with 23 bases between. The CDR3 coding sequence is TGTGCCAGCTTCCGAGGGACAGCGGGAGTGGGTACGCAGTATTTT. Its translation: CASFRGTAGVGTQYF.

The V call is TRBV28, the J call TRBJ2-1, with TRBD2 identical over 9 bases. The CDR3 contains 14 residues. V lost 5 bases and J lost 9; bases outside the gene matches: 8. Germline assignment: CDR1 MDHEN and CDR2 SYDVKM. The CDR3 coding sequence is TGTGCCAGCAGTCCCCAGCGGGAGGTTTGTGAGCAGTTCTTC. This gives the protein CASSPQREVCEQFF.

The gene calls are TRBV18 and TRBJ1-2; 8 bases match TRBD1. Germline V gene data show CDR1 as KGHSH and CDR2 as LQKENI. This CDR3 is 14 amino acids long. J lost 3 bases, V lost 3 bases, and 3 bases had no gene match. The CDR3 bases are TGTGCCAGCTCACCCTCGACAGGGGACTATGGCTACACCTTC. Its translation is CASSPSTGDYGYTF.

The chain couples TRBV5-1 to TRBJ2-1, with 8 bases fitting TRBD2. Germline-derived CDR1 and CDR2 are SGHRS and YFSETQ. The CDR3 covers 16 residues. J lost 7 bases, V lost 7 bases, and 16 bases had no gene match. CDR3 bases: TGCGCCAGCTACGACCTTGGACTAGCTTCCTGGAATGAGCAGTTCTTC. Translated: CASYDLGLASWNEQFF.

The chain carries TRBV28 and TRBJ2-1; 9 nucleotides match TRBD2. CDR3 length: 16 residues. V gave up 1 base and J gave up 3 bases; unmatched junction bases: 4. Germline CDR1 MDHEN, CDR2 SYDVKM. CDR3 DNA: TGTGCCAGCAGTTTATATCTGCGGGAGGGCTACAATGAGCAGTTCTTC. It translates to CASSLYLREGYNEQFF.

The V and J genes are TRBV5-4 and TRBJ1-2, with D possibly being TRBD1 (5 bases). In germline, CDR1 is SGHNT, CDR2 YYREEE (reference sequence). The CDR3 is 13 residues long. V lost 2 bases to trimming and J lost 7 bases, with 12 bases between them. The CDR3 sequence is CASSFSGGGGYTF. CDR3 nucleotide sequence: TGTGCCAGCAGCTTTTCGGGGGGAGGTGGCTACACCTTC.

This clone was detected once. The rearrangement joins TRBV6-5 to TRBJ2-7; D not resolved. The CDR3 has 13 residues. Germline CDR1 reads MNHEY; CDR2 reads SVGAGI. Trimming stripped 5 bases from V and 4 bases from J, with 12 bases between. This CDR3 is CASSPRYGYEQYF. CDR3 in DNA: TGTGCCAGCAGTCCTAGGTACGGGTACGAGCAGTACTTC.

V usage is TRBV27 and J usage is TRBJ2-3; 12 bases are shared with TRBD2. The CDR3 has 19 residues. CDR1 is MNHEY and CDR2 is SMNVEV in the germline V gene (reference sequence). The V and J ends lost 7 bases and 0 bases, in that order; junction bases with no gene match: 14. This CDR3 reads CASIGLAGPQGPSTDTQYF. CDR3 DNA: TGTGCCAGCATCGGACTAGCGGGACCCCAAGGGCCTAGCACAGATACGCAGTATTTT.

CDR3 in DNA: TGTGCCAGCAGCTTAGGTGGGAGGGGCGCAGGTGGCTACACCTTC. It codes for CASSLGGRGAGGYTF. V and J are TRBV7-2 and TRBJ1-2, with a weak D call TRBD1 (5 bases). Per germline, CDR1 SGHTA and CDR2 FQGNSA. The CDR3 length is 15 residues. Trimming shortened V by 1 base and J by 7 bases, and 16 bases separated the two germline ends.

V usage is TRBV12-3 or TRBV12-4 and J usage is TRBJ2-2; TRBD1 matches 8 bases. The CDR3 totals 13 residues. V shed 9 bases and J 7 bases; nucleotides not matched to a gene: 7. The DNA of the CDR3 is TGTGCCAGTAGCTACAGGGGGTTCGGGGAGCTGTTTTTT. Translating it yields CASSYRGFGELFF.

This chain joins TRBV7-9 and TRBJ2-1; tentative D call: TRBD2 (5 bases). This CDR3 comprises 15 residues. V was cut by 7 bases and J by 5 bases, with 18 bases left in between. Germline-derived CDR1 and CDR2 are SEHNR and FQNEAQ (reference sequence). This chain's CDR3 is CASTLNGVMDNEQFF. Here the CDR3 DNA reads TGTGCCAGCACCCTCAACGGGGTTATGGACAATGAGCAGTTCTTC. Full variable domain (remainder filled in from reference TRBV7-9 and TRBJ2-1): DTGVSQNPRHKITKRGQNVTFRCDPISEHNRLYWYRQTLGQGPEFLTYFQNEAQLEKSRLLSDRFSAERPKGSFSTLEIQRTEQGDSAMYLCASTLNGVMDNEQFFGPGTRLTVL.

V and J are TRBV9 and TRBJ1-3; D is ambiguous. The CDR3 consists of 16 residues. CDR1 is SGDLS, CDR2 YYNGEE, per germline. With 0 bases removed from V and 0 bases from J, the gap between germline ends came to 10 bases. CDR3 residues: CASSVGGGASGNTIYF. The CDR3 region has the DNA TGTGCCAGCAGCGTAGGAGGTGGTGCCTCTGGAAACACCATATATTTT.

The table lists this clone with a few counts. The chain recombines TRBV18 with TRBJ2-1, with D perhaps matching TRBD2 (6 bases). Trimming left V 3 bases short and J 5 bases short, with 17 bases between. This CDR3 region has 16 residues. Germline CDR1 KGHSH, CDR2 LQKENI. CDR3 nucleotides: TGTGCCAGCTCACCTATCGCTAGCGTCACAAACAATGAGCAGTTCTTC. Translated: CASSPIASVTNNEQFF.

The CDR3 loop reads CASSLAVIRGEQYF. In DNA form, the CDR3 reads TGTGCCAGCAGCTTGGCAGTGATAAGGGGCGAGCAGTACTTC. The V call is TRBV11-2, the J call TRBJ2-7; tentatively, D is TRBD1 (5 bases). V lost 3 bases, J lost 6 bases, and 15 bases lay in between. This CDR3 is built from 14 residues. Germline-derived CDR1 and CDR2 are SGHAT and FQNNGV.

This clone was found a few times. The chain carries TRBV3-1 (or the pseudogene TRBV3-2) and TRBJ1-4; D unresolved. V was clipped by 5 bases and J by 4 bases, with 5 bases between them. CDR3 length: 12 residues. Germline-derived CDR1 and CDR2 are LGHDT and YNNKEL (reference sequence). The CDR3 nucleotides are TGTGCCAGCAGCACTAATAATGAAAAACTGTTTTTT. Translation gives CASSTNNEKLFF.

The chain combines TRBV9 with TRBJ1-6; the match to TRBD1 covers 7 bases. Germline V gene data show CDR1 as SGDLS and CDR2 as YYNGEE. The CDR3 loop spans 17 amino acids. V dropped 5 bases and J dropped 0; count of bases not matched to a gene: 8. The CDR3 region has the DNA TGTGCCAGCAGTTCGACAGGGACCAGCTCCTATAATTCACCCCTCCACTTT. Its protein product is CASSSTGTSSYNSPLHF. Combining the CDR3 with reference TRBV9 and TRBJ1-6 gives the whole variable domain DSGVTQTPKHLITATGQRVTLRCSPRSGDLSVYWYQQSLDQGLQFLIQYYNGEERAKGNILERFSAQQFPDLHSELNLSSLELGDSALYFCASSSTGTSSYNSPLHFGNGTRLTVT.

The CDR3 reads CASSAGGEREKLFF. The DNA of the CDR3 is TGTGCCAGCAGCGCCGGGGGGGAGAGAGAAAAACTGTTTTTT. V and J are TRBV2 and TRBJ1-4; perhaps TRBD1 as D (5 bases). V gave up 6 bases and J gave up 8 bases, with 16 bases separating them. This CDR3 spans 14 amino acids. The germline CDR1 and CDR2 sequences are SNHLY and FYNNEI.

The V call is TRBV2, the J call TRBJ2-2, with a possible D match to TRBD1 (6 bases). The CDR3 consists of 13 residues. Per germline, CDR1 SNHLY and CDR2 FYNNEI. The ends were cut back, 4 bases at V and 4 bases at J, with 7 bases in the middle. The CDR3 bases are TGTGCCAGCAGTGGACAGGTCACCGGGGAGCTGTTTTTT. This encodes CASSGQVTGELFF.

This clone was recorded only once. This chain joins TRBV30 and TRBJ2-7; D uncertain. This CDR3 is built from 12 residues. Trimming left V 2 bases short and J 2 bases short, with 7 bases between. Per the germline V gene, CDR1 is GTSNPN and CDR2 is SVGIG (reference sequence). This CDR3 reads CAWSRGPYEQYF. In DNA form, the CDR3 reads TGTGCCTGGAGTCGAGGCCCCTACGAGCAGTACTTC.

The CDR3: CASSDSFMRDSGANVLTF. CDR3 in DNA: TGTGCCAGCAGTGACTCTTTCATGCGGGACTCTGGGGCCAACGTCCTGACTTTC. This chain joins TRBV6-4 and TRBJ2-6; D possibly corresponds to TRBD2 (6 bases). The CDR3 contains 18 residues. The V end was cut by 0 bases, the J end by 0 bases, with 12 bases between. Germline CDR1 reads MRHNA; CDR2 reads SNTAGT.

J is TRBJ1-3 and V is TRBV3-1 (or the pseudogene TRBV3-2); D possibly corresponds to TRBD1 (6 bases). Trimming removed 2 bases from V and 0 bases from J, with 14 bases in between. The CDR3 spans 17 residues. Germline-derived CDR1 and CDR2 are LGHDT and YNNKEL (reference sequence). The CDR3 DNA sequence: TGTGCCAGCAGCCAATTCGGGGGGGGCCTCTCTGGAAACACCATATATTTT. It encodes CASSQFGGGLSGNTIYF.

The V and J genes are TRBV5-1 and TRBJ2-1, with D unresolved. Trimming pared 2 bases from V and 5 bases from J, leaving 8 bases between. There are 13 residues in the CDR3. Germline CDR1 reads SGHRS; CDR2 reads YFSETQ. The CDR3 sequence: CASSFSRNNEQFF. CDR3 in DNA: TGCGCCAGCAGCTTTTCTAGAAACAATGAGCAGTTCTTC.

The V call is TRBV5-1, the J call TRBJ2-1, with D possibly matching TRBD1 (6 bases). V lost 2 bases, J lost 8 bases, and 14 bases lay in between. The germline V gene encodes CDR1 SGHRS and CDR2 YFSETQ. This CDR3 is 14 amino acids long. The DNA of the CDR3 is TGCGCCAGCAGCTTTGGGACACCCTCCGATGAGCAGTTCTTC. Encoded protein: CASSFGTPSDEQFF.

The gene calls are TRBV5-4 and TRBJ2-2, with D perhaps matching TRBD2 (7 bases). Germline V gene lookup returns CDR1 SGHNT and CDR2 YYREEE (reference sequence). This CDR3 region has 17 residues. Trimming cost V 2 bases and J 3 bases, with 17 bases left between them. CDR3 loop: CASSFLGAGVYTGELFF. DNA of the CDR3: TGTGCCAGCAGCTTTTTGGGGGCGGGAGTGTACACCGGGGAGCTGTTTTTT. Filled out from reference TRBV5-4 and TRBJ2-2, the complete variable domain reads ETGVTQSPTHLIKTRGQQVTLRCSSQSGHNTVSWYQQALGQGPQFIFQYYREEENGRGNFPPRFSGLQFPNYSSELNVNALELDDSALYLCASSFLGAGVYTGELFFGEGSRLTVL.

The J gene is TRBJ2-7, the V gene TRBV6-2 or TRBV6-3; TRBD2 aligns across 10 bases. CDR3 length equals 21 residues. Germline CDR1 reads MNHEY; CDR2 reads SVGEGT. V dropped 0 bases and J dropped 5; count of bases not matched to a gene: 22. Here the CDR3 DNA reads TGTGCCAGCAGTTACTCGACGTCCGTGACTAGCGGGCCCCTGATCCTCCACGAGCAGTACTTC. Translating it yields CASSYSTSVTSGPLILHEQYF.

The chain links TRBV4-2 to TRBJ1-2; TRBD1 might be the D (5 bases). The CDR3 length is 13 residues. Per germline, CDR1 LGHNA and CDR2 YNFKEQ. V lost 5 bases and J 4 bases, leaving 11 bases between the germline ends. Here the CDR3 DNA reads TGTGCCAGCAGCTTCAGGGAAGGCTATGGCTACACCTTC. It specifies CASSFREGYGYTF.

This CDR3 is CSVGVPAGTSGSSGANVLTF. The CDR3 region has the DNA TGCAGCGTTGGAGTACCAGCCGGGACTAGCGGGAGCTCTGGGGCCAACGTCCTGACTTTC. The rearrangement links TRBV29-1 to TRBJ2-6, with 14 bases matching TRBD2. Germline values: CDR1 SQVTM, CDR2 ANQGSEA. The CDR3 consists of 20 residues. Germline trimming cut 4 bases from V and 0 bases from J; bases unmatched to any gene: 11.